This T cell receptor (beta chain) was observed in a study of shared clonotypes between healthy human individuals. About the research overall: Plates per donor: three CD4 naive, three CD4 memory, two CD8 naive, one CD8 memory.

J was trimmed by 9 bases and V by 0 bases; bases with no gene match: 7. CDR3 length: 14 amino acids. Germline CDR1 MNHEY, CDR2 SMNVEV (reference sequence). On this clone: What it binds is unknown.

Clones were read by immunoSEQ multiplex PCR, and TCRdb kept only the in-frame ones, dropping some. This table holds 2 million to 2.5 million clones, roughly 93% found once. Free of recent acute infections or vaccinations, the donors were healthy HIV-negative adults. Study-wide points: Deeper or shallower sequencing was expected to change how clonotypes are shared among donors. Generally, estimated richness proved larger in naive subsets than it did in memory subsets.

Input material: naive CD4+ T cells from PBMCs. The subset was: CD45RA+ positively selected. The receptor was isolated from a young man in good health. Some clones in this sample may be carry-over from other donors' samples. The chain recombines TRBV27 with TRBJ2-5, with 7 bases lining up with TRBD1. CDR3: CASSLSGQDTAQYF. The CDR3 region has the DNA TGTGCCAGCAGTTTATCTGGACAGGACACGGCCCAGTACTTC.